There are a few counts of the clone carrying this TCR beta chain. No antigen is known for it. Caucasian individuals from Russia who were healthy and aged about 6 to 90 acted as donors. The data originate from a study of blood T cells in healthy people across ages. Study conclusions and caveats: The long-lived group displayed more naive CD4+ cells, plus higher diversity, than the aged donors did.

The germline V gene has CDR1 ENHRY and CDR2 SYGVKD. CDR3 length: 18 amino acids. With 2 bases clipped from V and 3 bases from J, the junction kept 7 bases outside the gene matches. Alongside a J-beta primer mix, a sample-barcoded 5' primer served in a second PCR lasting roughly 7 to 11 cycles. TCRdb re-called the 5' RACE reads through MiXCR, storing one row per CDR3 protein. The sample contains 800,000 to 950,000 distinct CDR3 sequences, approximately 32% of which appear only once. This sample was also put to use in a study of T cells of mothers and their children.

Sequenced input: blood. The TCR sequence derives from a woman aged 40 to 55 in good health. The chain joins TRBV10-3 to TRBJ2-4; 13 bases fit TRBD2. CDR3 coding DNA: TGTGCCATCAGTGAGACTAGCGGGGGGGCCCTCGGCAAAAACATTCAGTACTTC. It is translated as CAISETSGGALGKNIQYF.